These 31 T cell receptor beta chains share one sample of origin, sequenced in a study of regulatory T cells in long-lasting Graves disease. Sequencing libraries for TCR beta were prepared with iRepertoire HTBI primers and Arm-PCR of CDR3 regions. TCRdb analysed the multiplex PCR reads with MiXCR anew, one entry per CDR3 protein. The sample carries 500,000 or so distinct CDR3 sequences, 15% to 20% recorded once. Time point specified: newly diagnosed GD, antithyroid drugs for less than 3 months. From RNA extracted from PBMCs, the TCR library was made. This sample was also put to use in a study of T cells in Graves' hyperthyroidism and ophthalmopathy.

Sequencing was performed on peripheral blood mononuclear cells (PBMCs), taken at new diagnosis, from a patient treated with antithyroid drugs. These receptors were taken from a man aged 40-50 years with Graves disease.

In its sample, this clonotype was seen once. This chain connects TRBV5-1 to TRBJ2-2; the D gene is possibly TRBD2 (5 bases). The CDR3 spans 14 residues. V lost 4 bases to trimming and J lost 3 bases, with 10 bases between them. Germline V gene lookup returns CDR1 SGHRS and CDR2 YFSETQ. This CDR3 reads CASSPEGYTGELFF. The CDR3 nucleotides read TGCGCCAGCAGCCCCGAGGGATACACCGGGGAGCTGTTTTTT.

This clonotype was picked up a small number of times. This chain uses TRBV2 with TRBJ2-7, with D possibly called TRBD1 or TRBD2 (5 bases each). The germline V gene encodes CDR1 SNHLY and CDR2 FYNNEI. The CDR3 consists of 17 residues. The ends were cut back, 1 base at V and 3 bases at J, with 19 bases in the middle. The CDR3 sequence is CASSEGAIGTLYYEQYF. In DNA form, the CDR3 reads TGTGCCAGCAGTGAAGGGGCCATCGGGACCTTATACTACGAGCAGTACTTC.

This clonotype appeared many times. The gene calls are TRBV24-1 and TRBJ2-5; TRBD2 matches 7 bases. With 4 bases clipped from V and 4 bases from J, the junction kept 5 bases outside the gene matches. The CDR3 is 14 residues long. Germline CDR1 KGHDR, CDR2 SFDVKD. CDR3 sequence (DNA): TGTGCCACCAGTGAGGGCGGGAGAGCAGAGACCCAGTACTTC. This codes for CATSEGGRAETQYF.

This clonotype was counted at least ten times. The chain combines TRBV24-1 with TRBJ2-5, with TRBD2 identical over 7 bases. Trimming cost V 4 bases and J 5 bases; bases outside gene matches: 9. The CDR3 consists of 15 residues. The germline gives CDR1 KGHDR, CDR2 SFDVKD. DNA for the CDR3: TGTGCCACCAGTGACGAGACGGGAGGAGAGGAGACCCAGTACTTC. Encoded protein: CATSDETGGEETQYF.

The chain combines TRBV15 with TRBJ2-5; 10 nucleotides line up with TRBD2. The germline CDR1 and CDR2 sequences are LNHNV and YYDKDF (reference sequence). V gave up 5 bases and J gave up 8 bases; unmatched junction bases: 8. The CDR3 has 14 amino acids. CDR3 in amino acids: CATSVLAGASTQYF. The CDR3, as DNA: TGTGCCACCAGCGTGCTAGCGGGGGCCAGCACCCAGTACTTC.

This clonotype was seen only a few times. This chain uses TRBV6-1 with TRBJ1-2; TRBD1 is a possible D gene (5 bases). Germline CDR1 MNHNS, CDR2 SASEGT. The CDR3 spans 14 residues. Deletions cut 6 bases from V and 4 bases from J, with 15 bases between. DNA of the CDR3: TGTGCCAGCAGATCCGAGACAGCGATCTATGGCTACACCTTC. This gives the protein CASRSETAIYGYTF.

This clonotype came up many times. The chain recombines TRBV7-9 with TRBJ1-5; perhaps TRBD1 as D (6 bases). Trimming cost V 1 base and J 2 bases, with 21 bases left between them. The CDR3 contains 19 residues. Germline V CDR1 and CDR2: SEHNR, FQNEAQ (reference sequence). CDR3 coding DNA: TGTGCCAGCAGCTTAGGCCAATGGGGTGGGGGCCGGGGCAATCAGCCCCAGCATTTT. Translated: CASSLGQWGGGRGNQPQHF.

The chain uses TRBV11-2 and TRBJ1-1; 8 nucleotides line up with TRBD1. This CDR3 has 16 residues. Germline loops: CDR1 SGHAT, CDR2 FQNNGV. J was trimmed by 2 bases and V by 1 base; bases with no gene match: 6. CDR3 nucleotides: TGTGCCAGCAGCTTAGTCGGGCAGGGGGCCAACACTGAAGCTTTCTTT. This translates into CASSLVGQGANTEAFF.

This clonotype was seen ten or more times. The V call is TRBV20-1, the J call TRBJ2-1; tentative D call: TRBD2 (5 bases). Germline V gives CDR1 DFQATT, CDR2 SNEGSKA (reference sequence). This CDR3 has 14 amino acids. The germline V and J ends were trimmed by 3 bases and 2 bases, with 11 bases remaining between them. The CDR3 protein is CSARSWRAYNEQFF. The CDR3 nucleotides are TGCAGTGCTAGGAGCTGGCGGGCCTACAATGAGCAGTTCTTC.

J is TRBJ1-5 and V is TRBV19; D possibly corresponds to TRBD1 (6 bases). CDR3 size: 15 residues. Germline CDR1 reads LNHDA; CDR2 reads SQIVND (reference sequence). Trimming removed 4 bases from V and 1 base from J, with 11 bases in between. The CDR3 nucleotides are TGTGCCAGTAGTACCAATGGACAGAGCAATCAGCCCCAGCATTTT. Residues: CASSTNGQSNQPQHF.

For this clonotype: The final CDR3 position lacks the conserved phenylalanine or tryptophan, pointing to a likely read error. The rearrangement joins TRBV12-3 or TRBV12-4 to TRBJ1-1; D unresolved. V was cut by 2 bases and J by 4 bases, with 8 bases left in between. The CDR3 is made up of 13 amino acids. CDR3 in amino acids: CASSLKGSTEAFL. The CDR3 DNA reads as TGTGCCAGCAGTTTAAAAGGGAGCACTGAAGCTTTCCTT.

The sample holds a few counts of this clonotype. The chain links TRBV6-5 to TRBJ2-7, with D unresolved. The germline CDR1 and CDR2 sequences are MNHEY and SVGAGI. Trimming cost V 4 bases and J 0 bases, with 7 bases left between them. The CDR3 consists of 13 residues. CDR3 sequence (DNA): TGTGCCAGCAGTTCCTCGCCCTCCTACGAGCAGTACTTC. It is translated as CASSSSPSYEQYF.

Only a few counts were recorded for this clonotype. The CDR3 nucleotides read TGTGCCAGCAGCTTCTATGGAACAGATACGCAGTATTTT. It translates to CASSFYGTDTQYF. The chain employs TRBV7-9 and TRBJ2-3; D is uncertain. The CDR3 loop spans 13 amino acids. Germline values: CDR1 SEHNR, CDR2 FQNEAQ (reference sequence). V lost 3 bases to trimming and J lost 3 bases, with 7 bases between them.

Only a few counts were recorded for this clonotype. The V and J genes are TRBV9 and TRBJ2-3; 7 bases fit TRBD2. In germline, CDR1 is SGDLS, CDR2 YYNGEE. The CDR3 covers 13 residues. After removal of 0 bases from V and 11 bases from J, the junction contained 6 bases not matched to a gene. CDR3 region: CASSVGSGREQYF. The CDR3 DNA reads TGTGCCAGCAGCGTAGGCAGTGGGAGGGAGCAGTATTTT.

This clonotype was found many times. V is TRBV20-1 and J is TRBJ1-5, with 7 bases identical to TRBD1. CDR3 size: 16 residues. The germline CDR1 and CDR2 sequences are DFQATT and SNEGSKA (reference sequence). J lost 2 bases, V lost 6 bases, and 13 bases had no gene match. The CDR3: CSANTGEQFGNQPQHF. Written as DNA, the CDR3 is TGCAGTGCAAATACAGGGGAACAATTCGGCAATCAGCCCCAGCATTTT.

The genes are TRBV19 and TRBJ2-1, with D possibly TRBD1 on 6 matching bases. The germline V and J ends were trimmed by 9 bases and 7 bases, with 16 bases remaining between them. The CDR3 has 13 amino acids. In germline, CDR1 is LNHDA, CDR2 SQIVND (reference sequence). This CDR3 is CASAMDSSNEQFF. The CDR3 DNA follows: TGTGCCAGCGCTATGGACAGCAGTAATGAGCAGTTCTTC. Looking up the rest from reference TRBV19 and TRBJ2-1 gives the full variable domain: DGGITQSPKYLFRKEGQNVTLSCEQNLNHDAMYWYRQDPGQGLRLIYYSQIVNDFQKGDIAEGYSVSREKKESFPLTVTSAQKNPTAFYLCASAMDSSNEQFFGPGTRLTVL.

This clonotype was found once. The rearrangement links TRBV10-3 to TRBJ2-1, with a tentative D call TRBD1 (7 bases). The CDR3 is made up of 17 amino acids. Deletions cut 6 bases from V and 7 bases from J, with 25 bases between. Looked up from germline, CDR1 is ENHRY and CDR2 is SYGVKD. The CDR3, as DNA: TGTGCCATCAGGCGTTCTTCCTGGGCAGGGGGGAAAAATGAGCAGTTCTTC. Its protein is CAIRRSSWAGGKNEQFF.

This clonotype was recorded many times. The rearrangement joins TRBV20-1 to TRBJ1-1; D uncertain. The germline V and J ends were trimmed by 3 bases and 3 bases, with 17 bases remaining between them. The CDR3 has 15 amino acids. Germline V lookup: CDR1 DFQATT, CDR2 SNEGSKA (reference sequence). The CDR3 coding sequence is TGCAGTGCTAGGGACGATGGTGGGATGGACACTGAAGCTTTCTTT. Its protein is CSARDDGGMDTEAFF.

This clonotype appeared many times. CDR3 sequence (DNA): TGCGCCAGCAGCCCAAGACCCGGGACAGGGAATCTCTACAATGAGCAGTTCTTC. Translated, it gives CASSPRPGTGNLYNEQFF. The chain couples TRBV5-1 to TRBJ2-1, with TRBD1 matching over 9 bases. The junction had 14 bases not matched to a gene; V was cut back by 4 bases and J by 3 bases. CDR1 is SGHRS, CDR2 YFSETQ, per germline. This CDR3 region has 18 residues. The full variable domain, in which reference TRBV5-1 and TRBJ2-1 provide the parts outside the CDR3, is KAGVTQTPRYLIKTRGQQVTLSCSPISGHRSVSWYQQTPGQGLQFLFEYFSETQRNKGNFPGRFSGRQFSNSRSEMNVSTLELGDSALYLCASSPRPGTGNLYNEQFFGPGTRLTVL.

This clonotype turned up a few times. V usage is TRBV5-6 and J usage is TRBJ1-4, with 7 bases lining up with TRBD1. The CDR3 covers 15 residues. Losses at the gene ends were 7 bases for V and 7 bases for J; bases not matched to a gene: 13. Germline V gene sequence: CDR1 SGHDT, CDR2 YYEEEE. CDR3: CASPSGGPGGEKLFF. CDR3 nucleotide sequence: TGTGCCAGCCCTTCAGGGGGGCCGGGGGGTGAAAAACTGTTTTTT.

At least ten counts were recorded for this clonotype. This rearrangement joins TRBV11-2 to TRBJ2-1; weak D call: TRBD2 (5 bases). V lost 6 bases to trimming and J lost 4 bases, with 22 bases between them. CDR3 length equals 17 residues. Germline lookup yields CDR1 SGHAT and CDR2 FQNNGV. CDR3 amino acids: CASSPKAGPMSYNEQFF. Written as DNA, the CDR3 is TGTGCCAGCAGTCCGAAGGCGGGCCCTATGTCTTACAATGAGCAGTTCTTC.

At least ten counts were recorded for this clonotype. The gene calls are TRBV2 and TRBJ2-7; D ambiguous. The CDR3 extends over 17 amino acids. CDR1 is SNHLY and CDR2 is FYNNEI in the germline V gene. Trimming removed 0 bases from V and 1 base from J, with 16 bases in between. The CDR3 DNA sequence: TGTGCCAGCAGTGAAGCGCTTGTGACAACGACATCCTACGAGCAGTACTTC. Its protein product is CASSEALVTTTSYEQYF.

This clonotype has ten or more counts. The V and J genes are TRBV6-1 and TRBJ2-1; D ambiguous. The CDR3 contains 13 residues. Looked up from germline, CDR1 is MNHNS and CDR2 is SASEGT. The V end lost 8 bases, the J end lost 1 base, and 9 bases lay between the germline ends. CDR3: CASGAQSYNEQFF. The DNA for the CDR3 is TGTGCCAGCGGCGCTCAGTCCTACAATGAGCAGTTCTTC.

The CDR3 DNA reads TGCAGCGTTGAAGATCGGGGGACCGGGGAGCTGTTTTTT. Its protein product is CSVEDRGTGELFF. This chain connects TRBV29-1 to TRBJ2-2; tentative D call: TRBD2 (6 bases). CDR1 is SQVTM and CDR2 is ANQGSEA in the germline V gene. Trimming removed 0 bases from V and 5 bases from J, with 7 bases in between. CDR3 length: 13 amino acids.

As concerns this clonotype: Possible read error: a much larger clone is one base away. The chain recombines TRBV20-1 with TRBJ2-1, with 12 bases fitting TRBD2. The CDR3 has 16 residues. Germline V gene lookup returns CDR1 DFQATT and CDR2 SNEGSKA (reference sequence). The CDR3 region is CSARDPRTSGILSQCF. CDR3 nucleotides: TGCAGTGCTAGAGACCCAAGGACTAGCGGGATTTTATCCCAGTGCTTC.

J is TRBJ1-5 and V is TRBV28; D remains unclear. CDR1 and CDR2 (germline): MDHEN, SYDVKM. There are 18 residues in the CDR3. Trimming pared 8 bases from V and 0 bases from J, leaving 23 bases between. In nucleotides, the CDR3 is TGTGCCAGCCGATCTACTTCAGACCGGGAAAATAGCAATCAGCCCCAGCATTTT. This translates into CASRSTSDRENSNQPQHF.

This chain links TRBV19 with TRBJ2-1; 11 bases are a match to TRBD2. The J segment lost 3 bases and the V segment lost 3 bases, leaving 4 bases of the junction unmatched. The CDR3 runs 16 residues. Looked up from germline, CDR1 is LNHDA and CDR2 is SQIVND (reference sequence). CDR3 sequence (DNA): TGTGCCAGTAGTATCCAAACTAGCGGGAGCTACAATGAGCAGTTCTTC. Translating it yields CASSIQTSGSYNEQFF.

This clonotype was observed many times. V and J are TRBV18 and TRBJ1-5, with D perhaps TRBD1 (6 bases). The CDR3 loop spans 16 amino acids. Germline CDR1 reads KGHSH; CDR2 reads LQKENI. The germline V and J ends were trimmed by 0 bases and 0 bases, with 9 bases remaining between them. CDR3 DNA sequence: TGTGCCAGCTCACCACCGAGGACAGCTAGCAATCAGCCCCAGCATTTT. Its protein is CASSPPRTASNQPQHF.

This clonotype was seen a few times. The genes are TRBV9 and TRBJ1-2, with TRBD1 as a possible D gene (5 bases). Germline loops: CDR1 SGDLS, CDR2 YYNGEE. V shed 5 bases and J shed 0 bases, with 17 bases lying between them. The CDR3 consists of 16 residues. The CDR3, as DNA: TGTGCCAGCAGTGATTCGGGGCGATTAGCTAACTATGGCTACACCTTC. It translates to CASSDSGRLANYGYTF.

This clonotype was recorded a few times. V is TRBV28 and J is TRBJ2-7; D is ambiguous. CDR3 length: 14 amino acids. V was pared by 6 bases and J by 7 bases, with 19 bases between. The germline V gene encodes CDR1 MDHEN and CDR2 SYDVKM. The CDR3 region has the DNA TGTGCCAGCAGCCCCCAGACTCCCCCTTTGGAGCAGTACTTC. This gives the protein CASSPQTPPLEQYF.

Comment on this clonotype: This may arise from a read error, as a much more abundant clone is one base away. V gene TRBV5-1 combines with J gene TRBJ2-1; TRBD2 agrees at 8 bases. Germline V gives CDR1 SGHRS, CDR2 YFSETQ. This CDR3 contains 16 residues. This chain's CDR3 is CASSLALSGGRDERFF. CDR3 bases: TGCGCCAGCAGCTTGGCACTTTCGGGGGGGCGGGATGAGCGGTTCTTC.